This T cell receptor (beta chain) comes out of a study of CXCR3-negative and CXCR3-positive naive CD8 T cells (dated by TCRdb to about 2019). Regarding the complete study: In total, 130 million to 150 million TRB reads were obtained, or roughly 1.5 +/- 0.3 million reads per library. Diversity and physicochemical repertoire analyses were performed on around twelve donors pooled from two independent experiments. TRBV-TRBJ cluster analysis included naive subsets from a handful of donors and memory cells from 3 donors.

Inclusive of the bounding cysteine and phenylalanine, the CDR3 is 14 residues long. The protein alone is recorded here. Each CD8+ T cell subset was flow-sorted in triplicate, and 250,000 to 350,000 cells per subset were placed directly into RLT lysis buffer. To keep memory contaminants out, a stringent definition of naive CD8+ T cells was applied: CD45RO-CCR7+CD27+CD95-. Peripheral blood mononuclear cells were isolated from buffy coats using standard density gradient centrifugation. A FACSAria III was used to flow-sort naive CXCR3-negative and CXCR3-positive CD8+ T cells. Total RNA was extracted from sorted cells with an RNeasy Mini Kit. On this clonotype: What antigen it recognizes has not been identified.

Results the study describes overall, beyond this receptor: Compared with CXCR3-negative naive cells, CXCR3-positive naive cells had TRB CDR3s with higher hydrophobicity (lower Kidera factor 4), lower energy, and higher strength and volume indices. Because surface CD5, which is linked to self-reactivity in mice, was comparable between the naive subsets, TCR interaction strength was also inferred from TRB CDR3 physicochemical properties. Comparably high repertoire diversity was found in both naive subsets, whereas much lower repertoire diversity was found in memory CD8+ T cells. Because CXCR3 expression was partially decreased after cryopreservation, freshly isolated PBMCs were used for most assays. Similar TRBV-TRBJ usage was shown by naive CXCR3-negative and CXCR3-positive cells from the same donor, whereas distinct patterns were shown by memory cells.

TCRdb lists the instrument as NextSeq 550. The Human TCR Profiling Kit (MiLaboratory) was used to prepare UMI-labeled 5' RACE TRB cDNA libraries. cDNA synthesis used the entire amount of extracted RNA, and PCR amplification then used the entire amount of cDNA produced. The libraries were made side by side, with each library going through the same number of PCR cycles. Per the source publication's procedure: About 52,000 +/- 9,100 unique UMI-labeled TRB cDNA molecules per library were extracted with MIGEC and MiXCR, with at least two reads per UMI required. On average, about 40,000 +/- 10,000 functional in-frame TRB CDR3 nucleotide clonotypes lacking stop codons were found per library. After downsampling to 5000 UMI-labeled TRB molecules per sample, diversity metrics, including normalized Shannon-Wiener and Chao1, were computed in VDJtools. VDJtools was used to calculate clonotype-size-weighted physicochemical properties of the central five CDR3 residues, namely interaction energy, strength, volume and Kidera factor 4. TCRdb reprocessed the reads into one record per CDR3 protein sequence, lacking DNA. None of the V and J calls come from the authors' own analysis; TCRdb made them. This sample's records show 130,000 to 150,000 distinct CDR3 sequences. The ten largest make up under 0.35% of the sample.

This sequence uses TRBV12-3 or TRBV12-4 and TRBJ2-1; TCRdb gives TRBD2 as the D gene, but with no DNA this cannot be confirmed. This receptor was identified in a human donor in good health. Some clones in this sample may be carry-over from other donors' samples. Sequencing was performed on naive CXCR3+ CD8+ T cells from blood. The sample's cell subset or site, from its label and the paper: CD45RO-CCR7+CD27+CD95- naive CD8+ T cells expressing CXCR3 (TNR3+). CDR3 loop: CASRGLAGYNEQFF.